The subject of this entry is one T cell receptor (beta chain). Using immunoSEQ multiplex PCR, the repertoire was profiled, and TCRdb retains in-frame clones only, with some absent. The sample lists about 80,000 clones, 60% to 85% seen once, with roughly 15% in the top ten. The source of the sample is a study of blood T cell repertoires in COVID-19. Study-wide background: PBMCs, B-cell-depleted T cells, or T cells were the source of the cDNA or gDNA that made up the material.

The source material was peripheral blood. This TCR was recovered from a human donor in a cohort sampled during active COVID-19.

As DNA, the CDR3 is TGTGCCAGCAGCCCAGGACATGTCACAGATACGCAGTATTTT. This sequence encodes CASSPGHVTDTQYF. The chain is built from TRBV5-4 and TRBJ2-3; possible D gene TRBD1, 5 bases. Germline CDR1 and CDR2: SGHNT and YYREEE (reference sequence). The CDR3 is 14 residues long. Trimming took 4 bases from V and 2 from J, leaving 11 bases between them.